The rows below give T cell receptor beta chains drawn from one sample of a study of T cell responses to AZD1222 COVID-19 vaccine. Profiling relied on immunoSEQ multiplex PCR, and the TCRdb table lists in-frame clones only, not all of them. The sample lists 120,000 to 150,000 clones, more than 70% occurring once. Specimen: peripheral blood, collected on day 0 of AZD1222 vaccination. The receptors derive from an adult in good health. Both conserved end residues are part of each CDR3. A D gene is named only where the DNA matches it firmly. Rows give clone size only sometimes, using once, few, many, or a class for an expanded clone.

>TRBV28|-|-|TRBJ1-5
CASSMFRGTGNQPQHF
TGTGCCAGCAGTATGTTTCGTGGGACGGGGAATCAGCCCCAGCATTTT
>TRBV6-5|-|-|TRBJ1-1
CASEGQLNTEAFF
TGTGCCAGCGAAGGACAGCTGAACACTGAAGCTTTCTTT
>TRBV13|TRBD1|-|TRBJ2-7
CASSLSGGKYSSYEQYF
TGTGCCAGCAGCTTATCAGGGGGCAAATATTCATCCTACGAGCAGTACTTC
>TRBV5-1|TRBD1|once|TRBJ1-2
CASRLTGTGGGYTF
TGCGCCAGCAGATTAACCGGGACAGGAGGTGGCTACACCTTC
>TRBV7-8|TRBD1|-|TRBJ2-5
CASSPGQGYQETQYF
TGTGCCAGCAGCCCTGGACAGGGCTACCAAGAGACCCAGTACTTC
>TRBV3-1/TRBV3-2|-|-|TRBJ1-6
CASSQVRFNSPLHF
TGTGCCAGCAGCCAAGTCCGGTTTAATTCACCCCTCCACTTT
>TRBV7-2|-|-|TRBJ1-1
CASSLYSGREAFF
TGTGCCAGCAGCTTATACTCCGGGAGGGAAGCTTTCTTT
>TRBV12-5|TRBD1|-|TRBJ1-4
CASGAHQGARYEKLFF
TGTGCTAGTGGTGCTCATCAGGGGGCACGGTATGAAAAACTGTTTTTT
>TRBV6-1|-|-|TRBJ1-2
CASSEALVRYGYTF
TGTGCCAGCAGTGAAGCGCTGGTCCGTTATGGCTACACCTTC
>TRBV10-3|-|few|TRBJ1-1
CAISEGGSTEAFF
TGTGCCATCAGTGAGGGCGGATCTACTGAAGCTTTCTTT
>TRBV18|-|-|TRBJ2-4
CASSETKGRRQYF
TGTGCCAGCTCCGAGACCAAGGGGCGCAGGCAGTACTTC
>TRBV7-8|-|-|TRBJ2-7
CASSLGGDSPYEQYF
TGTGCCAGCAGCTTAGGAGGCGACTCACCCTACGAGCAGTACTTC
>TRBV18|TRBD1|-|TRBJ2-7
CASSRQGVHEQYF
TGTGCCAGCTCACGACAGGGTGTCCACGAGCAGTACTTC
>TRBV4-3|-|-|TRBJ1-1
CASSQVYGTEAFF
TGCGCCAGCAGCCAAGTATACGGCACTGAAGCTTTCTTT
>TRBV6-5|TRBD1|-|TRBJ1-1
CASSMGQGGNTEAFF
TGTGCCAGCAGCATGGGACAGGGAGGGAACACTGAAGCTTTCTTT
>TRBV9|TRBD2|-|TRBJ2-3
CASSASTSGGAKDTQYF
TGTGCCAGCAGCGCCTCGACTAGCGGGGGGGCCAAAGATACGCAGTATTTT
>TRBV20-1|-|-|TRBJ2-2
CSASLDTGELFF
TGCAGTGCTAGTCTGGACACCGGGGAGCTGTTTTTT
>TRBV18|-|-|TRBJ1-1
CASSLSGEKAFF
TGTGCCAGCTCACTATCGGGGGAGAAAGCTTTCTTT
>TRBV3-1/TRBV3-2|-|-|TRBJ1-5
CASSQAVTNQPQHF
TGTGCCAGCAGCCAAGCGGTTACAAATCAGCCCCAGCATTTT
>TRBV9|-|-|TRBJ2-3
CASSAQGGSLGTQYF
TGTGCCAGCAGCGCCCAGGGGGGTAGTTTAGGGACGCAGTATTTT
>TRBV27|-|once|TRBJ1-2
CASSLGRDNGYTF
TGTGCCAGCAGCCTCGGCAGGGACAATGGCTACACCTTC
>TRBV19|-|-|TRBJ1-5
CASSINPRGAQPQHF
TGTGCCAGTAGTATAAACCCCAGAGGAGCACAGCCCCAGCATTTT
>TRBV3-1/TRBV3-2|-|-|TRBJ1-4
CASSQVPLVEKLFF
TGTGCCAGCAGCCAAGTGCCTTTGGTCGAAAAACTGTTTTTT
>TRBV7-2|-|-|TRBJ2-3
CASSPSSGSSTDTQYF
TGTGCCAGCAGCCCATCCTCGGGATCTAGCACAGATACGCAGTATTTT
>TRBV7-2|TRBD1|-|TRBJ1-2
CASSARTGINGYTF
TGTGCCAGCAGCGCCAGGACAGGGATTAATGGCTACACCTTC
>TRBV5-1|TRBD1|-|TRBJ1-2
CASSPSPGQGSGYTF
TGCGCCAGCAGCCCATCTCCGGGACAGGGGTCTGGCTACACCTTC
>TRBV19|-|-|TRBJ2-1
CASMVGSSYNEQFF
TGTGCCAGTATGGTCGGAAGCTCCTACAATGAGCAGTTCTTC
>TRBV12-5|-|-|TRBJ2-2
CASGQGSGTGELFF
TGTGCTAGTGGGCAGGGTTCAGGCACCGGGGAGCTGTTTTTT
>TRBV3-1/TRBV3-2|TRBD2|once|TRBJ2-3
CASRGIPSGGTDTQYF
TGTGCCAGCAGGGGGATCCCTAGCGGGGGAACAGATACGCAGTATTTT
>TRBV5-4|-|-|TRBJ2-7
CASSPQGSSREQYF
TGTGCCAGCAGCCCCCAGGGATCTTCGAGAGAGCAGTACTTC
>TRBV10-2|-|-|TRBJ1-2
CASSSLKANYGYTF
TGCGCCAGCAGTTCGCTTAAGGCTAACTATGGCTACACCTTC
>TRBV28|-|-|TRBJ2-6
CASSLWGTSGANVLTF
TGTGCCAGCAGTTTATGGGGGACGTCCGGGGCCAACGTCCTGACTTTC
>TRBV7-3|-|-|TRBJ1-6
CASSLTDQNNSPLHF
TGTGCCAGCAGCTTAACGGACCAGAATAATTCACCCCTCCACTTT
>TRBV23-1|TRBD1|-|TRBJ1-1
CASSQSGTGGNTEAFF
TGCGCCAGCAGTCAATCGGGGACAGGGGGCAACACTGAAGCTTTCTTT
>TRBV30|-|-|TRBJ2-6
CACTTGSDSGANVLTF
TGTGCCTGTACAACAGGGAGTGACTCTGGGGCCAACGTCCTGACTTTC
>TRBV3-1/TRBV3-2|-|-|TRBJ1-5
CASSQADRNQPQHF
TGTGCCAGCAGCCAAGCGGACCGAAATCAGCCCCAGCATTTT
>TRBV7-8|TRBD1|few|TRBJ1-2
CASSLERGQTLYGYTF
TGTGCCAGCAGCTTAGAACGGGGACAGACCTTATATGGCTACACCTTC
>TRBV4-3|TRBD2|-|TRBJ2-1
CASSQEKPGGSYNEQFF
TGCGCCAGCAGCCAAGAGAAGCCGGGAGGTTCCTACAATGAGCAGTTCTTC
>TRBV6-6|TRBD2|-|TRBJ2-7
CASSQQQIGTSLDEQYF
TGTGCCAGCAGTCAACAACAAATAGGGACTAGCTTGGACGAGCAGTACTTC
>TRBV7-2|-|-|TRBJ1-4
CASSPVGGRMEKLFF
TGTGCCAGCAGCCCAGTGGGGGGACGAATGGAAAAACTGTTTTTT
>TRBV9|-|-|TRBJ2-3
CASSFTTGASDTQYF
TGTGCCAGCAGCTTCACTACCGGGGCGTCAGATACGCAGTATTTT
>TRBV2|-|-|TRBJ1-2
CASSENRRYGYTF
TGTGCCAGCAGTGAAAACAGAAGATATGGCTACACCTTC
>TRBV7-8|-|once|TRBJ2-2
CASSKRSRDGELFF
TGTGCCAGCAGCAAGCGATCTCGGGACGGGGAGCTGTTTTTT
>TRBV3-1/TRBV3-2|-|-|TRBJ1-1
CASSQPGRQAFF
TGTGCCAGCAGCCAACCGGGACGGCAAGCTTTCTTT
>TRBV7-9|-|-|TRBJ1-2
CASSLALPVNYGYTF
TGTGCCAGCAGCTTAGCCCTACCCGTAAACTATGGCTACACCTTC
>TRBV6-1|-|-|TRBJ1-5
CASSEWVPSIYSNQPQHF
TGTGCCAGCAGTGAATGGGTCCCATCGATCTATAGCAATCAGCCCCAGCATTTT
>TRBV13|-|-|TRBJ1-2
CASSAKTEDYGYTF
TGTGCCAGCAGCGCAAAGACGGAAGACTATGGCTACACCTTC
>TRBV28|TRBD1|-|TRBJ2-7
CASSLLGQGAGEQYF
TGTGCCAGCAGTTTACTGGGACAGGGGGCGGGGGAGCAGTACTTC
>TRBV6-5|-|-|TRBJ2-3
CASSPLDADTQYF
TGTGCCAGCAGTCCCCTGGACGCAGATACGCAGTATTTT
>TRBV18|-|-|TRBJ2-5
CASSPKGVGETQYF
TGTGCCAGCTCACCAAAAGGGGTTGGAGAGACCCAGTACTTC